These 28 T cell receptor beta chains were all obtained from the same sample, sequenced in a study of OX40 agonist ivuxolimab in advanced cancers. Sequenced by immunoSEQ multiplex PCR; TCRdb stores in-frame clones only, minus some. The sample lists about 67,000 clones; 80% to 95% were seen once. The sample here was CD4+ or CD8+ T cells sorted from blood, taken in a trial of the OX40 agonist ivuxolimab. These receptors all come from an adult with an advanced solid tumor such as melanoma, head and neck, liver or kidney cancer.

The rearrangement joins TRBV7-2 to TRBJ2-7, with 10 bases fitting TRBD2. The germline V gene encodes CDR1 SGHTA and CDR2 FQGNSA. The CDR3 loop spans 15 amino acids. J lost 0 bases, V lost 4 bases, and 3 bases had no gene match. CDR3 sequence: CASSSLAGGSYEQYF. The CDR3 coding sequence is TGTGCCAGCAGCTCTTTAGCGGGGGGCTCCTACGAGCAGTACTTC.

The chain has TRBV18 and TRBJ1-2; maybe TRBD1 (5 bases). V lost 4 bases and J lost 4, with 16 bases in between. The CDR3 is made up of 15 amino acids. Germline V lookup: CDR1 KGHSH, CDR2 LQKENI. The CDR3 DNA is TGTGCCAGCTCACAACCGAACAGGTACACCTATGGCTACACCTTC. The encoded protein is CASSQPNRYTYGYTF.

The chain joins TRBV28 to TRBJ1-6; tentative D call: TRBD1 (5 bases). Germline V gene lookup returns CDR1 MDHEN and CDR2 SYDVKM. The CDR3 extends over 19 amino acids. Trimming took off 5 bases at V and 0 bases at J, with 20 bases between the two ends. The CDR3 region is CASSPPQGLSSSYNSPLHF. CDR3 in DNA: TGTGCCAGCAGTCCCCCTCAGGGTCTCTCAAGCTCCTATAATTCACCCCTCCACTTT.

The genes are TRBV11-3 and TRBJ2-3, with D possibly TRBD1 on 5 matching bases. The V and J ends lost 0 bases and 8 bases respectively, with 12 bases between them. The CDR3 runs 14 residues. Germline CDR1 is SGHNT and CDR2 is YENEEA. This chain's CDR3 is CASSLEQGPATQYF. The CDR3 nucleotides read TGTGCCAGCAGCTTAGAGCAGGGCCCAGCTACGCAGTATTTT. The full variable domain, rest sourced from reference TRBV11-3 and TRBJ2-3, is EAGVVQSPRYKIIEKKQPVAFWCNPISGHNTLYWYLQNLGQGPELLIRYENEEAVDDSQLPKDRFSAERLKGVDSTLKIQPAELGDSAVYLCASSLEQGPATQYFGPGTRLTVL.

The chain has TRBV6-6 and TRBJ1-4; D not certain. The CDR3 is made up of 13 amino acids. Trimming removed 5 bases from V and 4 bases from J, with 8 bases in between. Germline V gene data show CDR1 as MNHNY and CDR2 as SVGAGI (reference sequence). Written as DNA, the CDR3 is TGTGCCAGCAGTCCGGGGTTTAATGAAAAACTGTTTTTT. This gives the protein CASSPGFNEKLFF.

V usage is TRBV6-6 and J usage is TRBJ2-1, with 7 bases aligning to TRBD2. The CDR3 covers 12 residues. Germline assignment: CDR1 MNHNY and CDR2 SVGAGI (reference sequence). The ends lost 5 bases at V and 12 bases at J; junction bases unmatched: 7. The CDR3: CASSIAGEWQFF. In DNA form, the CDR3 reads TGTGCCAGCAGTATTGCGGGAGAGTGGCAGTTCTTC.

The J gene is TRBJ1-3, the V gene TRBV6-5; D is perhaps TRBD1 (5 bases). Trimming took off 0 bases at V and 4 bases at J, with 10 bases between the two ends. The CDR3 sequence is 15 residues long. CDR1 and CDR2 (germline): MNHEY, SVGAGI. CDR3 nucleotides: TGTGCCAGCAGTTACTCAACAGGCCCCGGAAACACCATATATTTT. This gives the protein CASSYSTGPGNTIYF.

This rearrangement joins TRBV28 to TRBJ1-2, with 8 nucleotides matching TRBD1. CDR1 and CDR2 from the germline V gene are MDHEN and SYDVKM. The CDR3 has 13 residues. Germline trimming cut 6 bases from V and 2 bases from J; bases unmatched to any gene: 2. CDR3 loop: CASRRQGNYGYTF. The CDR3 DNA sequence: TGTGCCAGCAGACGACAGGGGAACTATGGCTACACCTTC.

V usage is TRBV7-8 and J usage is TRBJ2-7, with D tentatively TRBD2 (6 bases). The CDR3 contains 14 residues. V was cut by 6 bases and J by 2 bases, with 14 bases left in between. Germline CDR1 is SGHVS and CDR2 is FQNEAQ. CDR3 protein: CASRKGTGAYEQYF. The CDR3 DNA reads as TGTGCCAGCAGGAAAGGGACTGGCGCCTACGAGCAGTACTTC.

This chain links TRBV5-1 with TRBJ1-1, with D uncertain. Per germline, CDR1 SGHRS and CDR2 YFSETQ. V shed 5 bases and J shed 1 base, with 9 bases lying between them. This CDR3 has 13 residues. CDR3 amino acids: CASRPTANTEAFF. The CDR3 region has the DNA TGCGCCAGCAGACCGACGGCGAACACTGAAGCTTTCTTT.

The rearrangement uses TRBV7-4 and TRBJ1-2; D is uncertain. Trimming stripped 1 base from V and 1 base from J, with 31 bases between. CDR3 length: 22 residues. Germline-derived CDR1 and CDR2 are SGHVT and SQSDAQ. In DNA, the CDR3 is TGTGCCAGCAGCTTAGAGGAGGGTAACCCCCCCCCTCACCACCCCCTTAACTATGGCTACACCTTC. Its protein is CASSLEEGNPPPHHPLNYGYTF.

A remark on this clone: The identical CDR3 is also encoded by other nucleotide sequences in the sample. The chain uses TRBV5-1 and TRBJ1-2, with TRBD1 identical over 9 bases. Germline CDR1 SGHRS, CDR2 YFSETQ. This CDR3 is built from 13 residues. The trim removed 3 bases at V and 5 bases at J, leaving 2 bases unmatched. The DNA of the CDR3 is TGCGCCAGCAGCTCGACAGGGGGGTATGGCTACACCTTC. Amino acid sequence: CASSSTGGYGYTF.

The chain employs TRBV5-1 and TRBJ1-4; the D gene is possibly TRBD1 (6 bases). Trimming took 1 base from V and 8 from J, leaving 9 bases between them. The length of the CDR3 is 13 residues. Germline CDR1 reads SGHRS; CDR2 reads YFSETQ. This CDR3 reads CASSLTGNEKLFF. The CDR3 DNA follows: TGCGCCAGCAGCTTGACAGGGAACGAAAAACTGTTTTTT.

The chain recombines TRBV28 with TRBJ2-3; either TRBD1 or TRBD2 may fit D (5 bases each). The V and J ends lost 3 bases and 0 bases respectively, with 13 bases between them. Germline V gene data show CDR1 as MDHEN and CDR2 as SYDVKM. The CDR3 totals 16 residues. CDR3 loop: CASSFWGIPSTDTQYF. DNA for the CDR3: TGTGCCAGCAGTTTTTGGGGGATACCTAGCACAGATACGCAGTATTTT.

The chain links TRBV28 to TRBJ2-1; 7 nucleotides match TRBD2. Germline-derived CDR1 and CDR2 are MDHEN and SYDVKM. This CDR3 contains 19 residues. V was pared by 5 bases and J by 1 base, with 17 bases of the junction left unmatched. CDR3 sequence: CASSPSRGRVGGSYNEQFF. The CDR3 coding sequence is TGTGCCAGCAGTCCCTCACGCGGGAGAGTAGGAGGGTCCTACAATGAGCAGTTCTTC.

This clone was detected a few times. CDR3 sequence reads: CAIRGTNTEAFF. In nucleotides, the CDR3 is TGTGCCATCAGGGGGACGAACACTGAAGCTTTCTTT. The rearrangement links TRBV10-3 to TRBJ1-1; possible D gene TRBD1, 5 bases. CDR1 ENHRY and CDR2 SYGVKD come from the germline V gene. V lost 6 bases to trimming and J lost 1 base, with 6 bases between them. The CDR3 has 12 amino acids.

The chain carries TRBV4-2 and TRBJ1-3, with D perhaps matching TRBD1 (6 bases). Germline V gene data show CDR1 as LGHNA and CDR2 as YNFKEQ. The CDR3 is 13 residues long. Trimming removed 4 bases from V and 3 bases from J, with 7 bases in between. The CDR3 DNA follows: TGTGCCAGCAGCCCGGGACATGGAAACACCATATATTTT. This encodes CASSPGHGNTIYF.

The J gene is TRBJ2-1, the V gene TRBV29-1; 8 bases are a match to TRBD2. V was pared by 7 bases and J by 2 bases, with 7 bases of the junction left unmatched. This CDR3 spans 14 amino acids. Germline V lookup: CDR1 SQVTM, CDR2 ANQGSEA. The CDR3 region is CSADTSGAYNEQFF. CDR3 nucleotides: TGCAGCGCGGATACTAGCGGAGCCTACAATGAGCAGTTCTTC.

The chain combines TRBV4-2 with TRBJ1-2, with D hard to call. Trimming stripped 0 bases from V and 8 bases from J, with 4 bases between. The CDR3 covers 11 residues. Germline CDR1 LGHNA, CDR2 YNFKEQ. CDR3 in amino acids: CASSQERGYTF. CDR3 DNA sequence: TGTGCCAGCAGCCAAGAGAGGGGCTACACCTTC.

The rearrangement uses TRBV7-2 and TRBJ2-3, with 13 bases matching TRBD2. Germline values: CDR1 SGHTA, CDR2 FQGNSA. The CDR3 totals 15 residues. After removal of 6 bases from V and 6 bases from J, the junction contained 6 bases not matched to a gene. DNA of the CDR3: TGTGCCAGCAGTCCCCCGGGACTAGCGGGGGATACGCAGTATTTT. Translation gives CASSPPGLAGDTQYF.

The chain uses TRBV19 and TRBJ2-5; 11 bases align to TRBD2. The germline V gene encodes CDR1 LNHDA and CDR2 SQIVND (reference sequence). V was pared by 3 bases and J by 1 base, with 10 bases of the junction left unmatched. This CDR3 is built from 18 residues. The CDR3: CASSISVAGGARQETQYF. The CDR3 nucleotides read TGTGCCAGTAGTATTAGCGTAGCGGGGGGGGCCCGCCAAGAGACCCAGTACTTC.

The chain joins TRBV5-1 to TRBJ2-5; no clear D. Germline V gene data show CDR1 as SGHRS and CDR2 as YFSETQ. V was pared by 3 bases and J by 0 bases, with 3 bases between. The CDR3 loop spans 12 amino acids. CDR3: CASSWDQETQYF. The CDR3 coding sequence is TGCGCCAGCAGCTGGGACCAAGAGACCCAGTACTTC.

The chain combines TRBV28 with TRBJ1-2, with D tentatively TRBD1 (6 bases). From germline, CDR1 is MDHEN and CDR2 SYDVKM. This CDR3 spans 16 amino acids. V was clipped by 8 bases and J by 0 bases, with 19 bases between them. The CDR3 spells CASSEPGARANYGYTF. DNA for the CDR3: TGTGCCAGCTCTGAACCAGGGGCCCGAGCTAACTATGGCTACACCTTC.

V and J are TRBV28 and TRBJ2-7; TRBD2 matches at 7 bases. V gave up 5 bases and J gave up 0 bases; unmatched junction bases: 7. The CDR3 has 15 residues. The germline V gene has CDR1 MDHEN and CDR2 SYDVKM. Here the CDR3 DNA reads TGTGCCAGCAGTCCTTTTGGCGGGAGCTCCTACGAGCAGTACTTC. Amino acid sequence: CASSPFGGSSYEQYF.

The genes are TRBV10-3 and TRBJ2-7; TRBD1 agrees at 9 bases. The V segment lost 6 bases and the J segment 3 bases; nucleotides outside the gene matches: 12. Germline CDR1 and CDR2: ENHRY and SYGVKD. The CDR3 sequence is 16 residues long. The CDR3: CAIRATGTGRGYEQYF. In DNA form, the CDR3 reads TGTGCCATCAGAGCAACCGGGACAGGGCGAGGCTACGAGCAGTACTTC.

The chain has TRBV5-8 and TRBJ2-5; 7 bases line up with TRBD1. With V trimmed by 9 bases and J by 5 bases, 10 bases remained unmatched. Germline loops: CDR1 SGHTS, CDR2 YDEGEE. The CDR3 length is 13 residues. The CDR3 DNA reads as TGTGCCACCCAGATGAGGGGGCGGGAGACCCAGTACTTC. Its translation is CATQMRGRETQYF. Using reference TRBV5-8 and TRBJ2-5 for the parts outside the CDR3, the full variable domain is EAGVTQSPTHLIKTRGQQATLRCSPISGHTSVYWYQQALGLGLQFLLWYDEGEERNRGNFPPRFSGRQFPNYSSELNVNALELEDSALYLCATQMRGRETQYFGPGTRLLVL.

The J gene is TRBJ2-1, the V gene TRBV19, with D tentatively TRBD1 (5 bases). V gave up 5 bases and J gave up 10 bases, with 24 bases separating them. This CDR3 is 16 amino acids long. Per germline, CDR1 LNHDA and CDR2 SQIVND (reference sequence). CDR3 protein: CASSSPPGPPSVEQFF. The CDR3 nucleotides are TGTGCCAGTAGTTCCCCGCCAGGGCCCCCAAGCGTCGAGCAGTTCTTC.

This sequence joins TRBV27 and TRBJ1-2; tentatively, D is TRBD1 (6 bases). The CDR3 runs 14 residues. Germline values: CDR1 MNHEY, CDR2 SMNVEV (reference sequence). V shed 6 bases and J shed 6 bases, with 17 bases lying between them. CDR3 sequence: CASSQGRDTNGYTF. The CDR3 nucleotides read TGTGCCAGCAGCCAGGGCCGGGACACAAATGGCTACACCTTC.